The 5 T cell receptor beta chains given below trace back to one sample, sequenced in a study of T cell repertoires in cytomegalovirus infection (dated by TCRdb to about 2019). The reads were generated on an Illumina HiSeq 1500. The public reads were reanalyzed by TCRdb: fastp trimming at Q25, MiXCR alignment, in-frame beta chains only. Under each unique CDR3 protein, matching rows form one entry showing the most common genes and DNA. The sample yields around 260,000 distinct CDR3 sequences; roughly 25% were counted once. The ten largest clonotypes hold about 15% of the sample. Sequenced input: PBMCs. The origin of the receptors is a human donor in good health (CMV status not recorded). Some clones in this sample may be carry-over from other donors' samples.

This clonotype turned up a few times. CDR3 loop: CASNRESGQPQHF. The CDR3 nucleotides read TGTGCCAGCAATAGGGAGTCGGGGCAGCCCCAGCATTTT. V and J are TRBV2 and TRBJ1-5; D not resolved. The CDR3 runs 13 residues. The germline gives CDR1 SNHLY, CDR2 FYNNEI. The germline V and J ends were trimmed by 7 bases and 7 bases, with 14 bases remaining between them. The full variable domain, in which reference TRBV2 and TRBJ1-5 provide the parts outside the CDR3, is EPEVTQTPSHQVTQMGQEVILRCVPISNHLYFYWYRQILGQKVEFLVSFYNNEISEKSEIFDDQFSVERPDGSNFTLKIRSTKLEDSAMYFCASNRESGQPQHFGDGTRLSIL.

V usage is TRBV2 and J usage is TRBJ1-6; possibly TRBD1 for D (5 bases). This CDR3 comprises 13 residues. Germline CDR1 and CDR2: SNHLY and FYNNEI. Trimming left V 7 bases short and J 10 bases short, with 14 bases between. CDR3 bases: TGTGCCAGCACCGAACCCAGGGAATCACCCCTCCACTTT. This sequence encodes CASTEPRESPLHF.

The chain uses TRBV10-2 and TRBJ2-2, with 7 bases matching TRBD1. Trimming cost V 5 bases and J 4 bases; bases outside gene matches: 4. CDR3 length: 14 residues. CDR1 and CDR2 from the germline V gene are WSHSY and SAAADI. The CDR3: CASSPGGSTGELFF. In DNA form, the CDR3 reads TGCGCCAGCAGTCCAGGGGGTTCCACCGGGGAGCTGTTTTTT.

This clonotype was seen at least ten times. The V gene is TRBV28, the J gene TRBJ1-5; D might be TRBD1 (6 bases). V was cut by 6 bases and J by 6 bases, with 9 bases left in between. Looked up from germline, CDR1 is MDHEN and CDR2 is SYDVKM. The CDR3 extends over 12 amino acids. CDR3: CASRGDIQPQHF. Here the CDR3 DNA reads TGTGCCAGCAGGGGGGACATTCAGCCCCAGCATTTT.

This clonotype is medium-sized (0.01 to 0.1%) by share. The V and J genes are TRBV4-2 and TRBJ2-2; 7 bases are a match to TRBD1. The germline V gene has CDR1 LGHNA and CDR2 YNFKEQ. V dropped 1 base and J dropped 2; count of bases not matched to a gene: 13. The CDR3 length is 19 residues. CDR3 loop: CASSQGAATGNLNTGELFF. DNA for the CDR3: TGTGCCAGCAGCCAAGGGGCCGCGACAGGGAACCTTAACACCGGGGAGCTGTTTTTT.